A selection of T cell receptor beta chains follows, all from one sample in a study of control samples from healthy donors and cancer patients. Measured with immunoSEQ multiplex PCR; TCRdb has only the in-frame clones, and not every one. The sample includes about 89,000 clones, 86% of them seen just once. Sequencing input: blood. The receptor source for this set is a man aged 25 to 40 in good health. Both conserved end residues are part of each CDR3. D genes are given only for firm matches. Rows may omit the clone size; those that give it use once, few, many or a size class.

cdr3_nt,cdr3_aa,v_call,j_call,clone_size,d_call
TGCGCCAGCAGCCAAGAGTGGCTGGAGACTAGCGGGGGGACAAAATCCCAAGAGACCCAGTACTTC,CASSQEWLETSGGTKSQETQYF,TRBV4-1,TRBJ2-5,NA,TRBD2
TGTGCCAGCAGTTTTACATCGAACACTGAAGCTTTCTTT,CASSFTSNTEAFF,TRBV6-5,TRBJ1-1,few,NA
TGTGCCAGTAGTATAAACAGGGAAGAGACCCAGTACTTC,CASSINREETQYF,TRBV19,TRBJ2-5,NA,NA
TGTGCCAGCAGTGAAGGGTGGCCTATCACAGATACGCAGTATTTT,CASSEGWPITDTQYF,TRBV2,TRBJ2-3,once,NA
TGTGCCAGCAGCCCCTCTGGGGGGAACTATGGCTACACCTTC,CASSPSGGNYGYTF,TRBV7-8,TRBJ1-2,NA,NA
TGTGCTAGTGGTTTGGTATCGGGCAGGGGAGGATACAATGAGCAGTTCTTC,CASGLVSGRGGYNEQFF,TRBV12-5,TRBJ2-1,NA,NA
TGTGCCAGCTCACCCGCGGCCACTAGCACAGATACGCAGTATTTT,CASSPAATSTDTQYF,TRBV18,TRBJ2-3,NA,NA
TGTGCCAGCACCCTGTCGGGGGCCAACGTCCTGACTTTC,CASTLSGANVLTF,TRBV6-5,TRBJ2-6,NA,NA
TGTGCCAGCAGCTTAGCTCTCTATGGCTACACCTTC,CASSLALYGYTF,TRBV7-9,TRBJ1-2,NA,NA
TGTGCCAGCAGCTTGGGGGGGGCCGTAGATACGCAGTATTTT,CASSLGGAVDTQYF,TRBV7-8,TRBJ2-3,NA,NA
TGTGCCAGCAGCCGGGGGGTTAGGACAGATACGCAGTATTTT,CASSRGVRTDTQYF,TRBV7-9,TRBJ2-3,NA,TRBD2
TGTGCCAGCAGTTACTCTGCGACTGGGAGCACTGAAGCTTTCTTT,CASSYSATGSTEAFF,TRBV6-5,TRBJ1-1,few,NA
TGTGCCAGCAGCGTAAGGACTAGCGGGGGGGCCAATGAGCAGTTCTTC,CASSVRTSGGANEQFF,TRBV9,TRBJ2-1,once,TRBD2
TGTGCCAGCTCATCAGGACAGGGGTCGAACACCGGGGAGCTGTTTTTT,CASSSGQGSNTGELFF,TRBV18,TRBJ2-2,few,TRBD1
TGTGCCTGGGGCAGAGACAGTGGGAATTCACCCCTCCACTTT,CAWGRDSGNSPLHF,TRBV30,TRBJ1-6,few,NA
TGTGCCAGCAGTTTATCTACCCGCCGGAATGAGCAGTTCTTC,CASSLSTRRNEQFF,TRBV28,TRBJ2-1,NA,NA